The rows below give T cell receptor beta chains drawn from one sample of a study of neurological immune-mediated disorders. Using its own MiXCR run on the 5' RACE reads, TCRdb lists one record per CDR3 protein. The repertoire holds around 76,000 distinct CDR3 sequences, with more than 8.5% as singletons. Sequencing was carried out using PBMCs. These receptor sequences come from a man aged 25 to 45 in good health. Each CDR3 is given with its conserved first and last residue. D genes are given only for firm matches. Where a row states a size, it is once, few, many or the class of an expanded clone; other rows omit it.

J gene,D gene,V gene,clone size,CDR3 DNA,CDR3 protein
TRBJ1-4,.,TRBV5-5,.,TGTGCCAGCAGCGTAAACAGGGATCGGGGTGAAAAACTGTTTTTT,CASSVNRDRGEKLFF
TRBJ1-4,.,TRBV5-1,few,TGCGCCAGCAGCGGGAATGCCGCAACTAATGAAAAACTGTTTTTT,CASSGNAATNEKLFF
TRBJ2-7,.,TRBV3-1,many,TGTGCCAGCAGCCAAGGGAGCGGGGCAGGGGGCTACGAGCAGTACTTC,CASSQGSGAGGYEQYF
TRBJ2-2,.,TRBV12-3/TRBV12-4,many,TGTGCCAGCAGTCGACAGCTACTGAACACCGGGGAGCTGTTTTTT,CASSRQLLNTGELFF
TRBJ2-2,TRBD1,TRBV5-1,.,TGCGCCAGCAGCAAGGGACAGGGGCCGGACACCGGGGAGCTGTTTTTT,CASSKGQGPDTGELFF
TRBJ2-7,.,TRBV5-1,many,TGCGCCAGCAGCTTGGTGGGTTCCTTCGACTACGAGCAGTACTTC,CASSLVGSFDYEQYF
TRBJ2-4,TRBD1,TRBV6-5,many,TGTGCCAGCAGTTACACGACAGGGGGCCGGAAAAACATTCAGTACTTC,CASSYTTGGRKNIQYF
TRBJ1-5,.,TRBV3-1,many,TGTGCCAGCAGCCAAGGCTCCAGGGCCGATCAGCCCCAGCATTTT,CASSQGSRADQPQHF
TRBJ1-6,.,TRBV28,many,TGTGCCAGCAGGCGACGGTCCAATAATTCACCCCTCCACTTT,CASRRRSNNSPLHF
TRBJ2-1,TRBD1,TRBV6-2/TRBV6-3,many,TGTGCCAGCAGTGGGACAGGGGGCGTGCACAATGAGCAGTTCTTC,CASSGTGGVHNEQFF
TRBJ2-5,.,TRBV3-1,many,TGTGCCAGCATGTTTCTAGAGACCCAGTACTTC,CASMFLETQYF
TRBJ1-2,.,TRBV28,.,TGTGCCAGCCTCCAGGATAACTATGGCTACACCTTC,CASLQDNYGYTF
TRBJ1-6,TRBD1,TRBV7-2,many,TGTGCCAGCAGCACGGACAGGGGGCTCTCACCCCTCCACTTT,CASSTDRGLSPLHF
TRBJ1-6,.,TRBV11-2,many,TGTGCCAGCAGCTTAGCTCGGGATTCACCCCTCCACTTT,CASSLARDSPLHF
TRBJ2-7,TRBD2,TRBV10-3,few,TGTGCCATCAGGAAAATTACTAGCGAGAACTCCTACGAGCAGTACTTC,CAIRKITSENSYEQYF
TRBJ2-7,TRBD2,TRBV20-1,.,TGCAGTGATACCTCACCCCAGCGGGAGGACTACGAGCAGTACTTC,CSDTSPQREDYEQYF
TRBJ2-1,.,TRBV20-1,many,TGCAGTGCCCCAATCCGGGACAACCCCTACAATGAGCAGTTCTTC,CSAPIRDNPYNEQFF
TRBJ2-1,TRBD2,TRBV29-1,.,TGCAGCGTTGTCGGGACCGGGGGGGTAGTTGGGAGCGGGAGCTTTGGTGAGCAGTTCTTC,CSVVGTGGVVGSGSFGEQFF
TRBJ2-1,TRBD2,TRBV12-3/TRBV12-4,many,TGTGCCAGCAGCCCCCTGGGGGTAGCGGGAGCGGGTGAGCAGTTCTTC,CASSPLGVAGAGEQFF
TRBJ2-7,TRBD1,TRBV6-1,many,TGTGCCAGCATTAGAGGACAGGGAGCCTACGAGCAGTACTTC,CASIRGQGAYEQYF
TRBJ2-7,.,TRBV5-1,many,TGCGCCAGCACCCCCGATTTAGCGGCAGGAGGGGAGCAGTACTTC,CASTPDLAAGGEQYF
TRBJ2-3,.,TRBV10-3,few,TGTGCCATCCGGCCCGGCCCGCCGACAGATACGCAGTATTTT,CAIRPGPPTDTQYF
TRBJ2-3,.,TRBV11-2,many,TGTGCCAGCAGCTTAGCGCTCCTCGGCACAGATACGCAGTATTTT,CASSLALLGTDTQYF
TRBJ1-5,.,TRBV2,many,TGTGCCAGCAGTCTGCTGGTGAGCAATCAGCCCCAGCATTTT,CASSLLVSNQPQHF
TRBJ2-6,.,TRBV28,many,TGTGCCAGCAGTCCCCCCCCGCCCGGGGCCAACGTCCTGACTTTC,CASSPPPPGANVLTF
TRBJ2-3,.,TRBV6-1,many,TGTGCCAGCAGTGAGACCAGGGGCGGGCCAGATACGCAGTATTTT,CASSETRGGPDTQYF
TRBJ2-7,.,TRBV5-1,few,TGCGCCAGCAGCTTGGAGGTAGATTACGAGCAGTACTTC,CASSLEVDYEQYF
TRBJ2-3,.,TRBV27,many,TGTGCCAGCAGTCCCGACTCCCAACTAGAGGATACGCAGTATTTT,CASSPDSQLEDTQYF
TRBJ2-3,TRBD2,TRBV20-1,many,TGCAGTGCCGCTACTAGCGGGGAGGTAGATACGCAGTATTTT,CSAATSGEVDTQYF
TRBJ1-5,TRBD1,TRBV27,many,TGTGCCAGCAGTTCCGCCGGACAGGGGCGGCAGCCCCAGCATTTT,CASSSAGQGRQPQHF
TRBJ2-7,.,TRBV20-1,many,TGCAGTGCTAGCGAGCCGATTTTCGCCTACGAGCAGTACTTC,CSASEPIFAYEQYF
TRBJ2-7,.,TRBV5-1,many,TGCGCCAGCAGCTTGGACAATCTTTCCGTCGAGCAGTACTTC,CASSLDNLSVEQYF
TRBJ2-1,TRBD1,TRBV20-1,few,TGCAGTGCTAGAGTCTGGACAGGGGGACAGGGCCTTTACAATGAGCAGTTCTTC,CSARVWTGGQGLYNEQFF
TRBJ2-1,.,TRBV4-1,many,TGCGCCAGCAGAAGGGTCGGACGGGGCAATGAGCAGTTCTTC,CASRRVGRGNEQFF
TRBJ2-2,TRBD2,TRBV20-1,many,TGCAGTGCCCCGAGCGGGAGCGGCACCGGGGAGCTGTTTTTT,CSAPSGSGTGELFF
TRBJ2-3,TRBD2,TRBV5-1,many,TGCGCCAGCAGCTCCGGAGGACTAGCGCAAGATACGCAGTATTTT,CASSSGGLAQDTQYF
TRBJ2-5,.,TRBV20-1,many,TGCAGTGCAATTAGTCCCCGGGATGAGGGTCGGGAGACCCAGTACTTC,CSAISPRDEGRETQYF
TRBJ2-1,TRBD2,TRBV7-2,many,TGTGCCAGCAGCTTCCCTAGCGGGAGTAGCAATGAGCAGTTCTTC,CASSFPSGSSNEQFF